This T cell receptor beta chain was sequenced during a study of graft-versus-host responses after intestinal transplantation. Profiled with immunoSEQ multiplex PCR; TCRdb holds only in-frame clones, not every one. The sample has 85,000 to 90,000 clones; 80% to 85% are singletons. With regard to this clone: Its target is unknown.

Trimming took off 0 bases at V and 1 base at J, with 8 bases between the two ends. This CDR3 contains 15 residues. The V gene's germline CDR1 is MNHNY and CDR2 SVGAGI (reference sequence). The gene calls are TRBV6-6 and TRBJ2-3, with D tentatively TRBD1 (5 bases). The sample in question was unstimulated CD8+ T cells sorted from spleen or lymph node cells, obtained before intestinal transplant. The receptor was derived from a human donor who received an intestinal transplant. This CDR3 is CASSYSKQGTDTQYF. DNA of the CDR3: TGTGCCAGCAGTTACTCGAAACAGGGCACAGATACGCAGTATTTT.